This paragraph covers one T cell receptor (beta chain) sequence. This entry comes from a study of tumor-infiltrating lymphocytes in primary liver carcinoma. Synthesis of TCR beta cDNA was carried out from 500 ng total RNA with a constant-region primer. Libraries covering TCR beta were generated through three nested multiplex PCR rounds (using a slightly modified ARM-PCR). Use of TRBV1-TRBV30 forward primers with a C-beta reverse primer characterized the first two PCR rounds, which lasted approximately 11 cycles each. TCRdb re-derived calls from the multiplex PCR reads in MiXCR, one entry per CDR3 protein. The table shows about 120,000 distinct CDR3 sequences, with about two thirds occurring only once. CDR1 is MNHEY, CDR2 SVGEGT, per germline. This CDR3 contains 16 residues. V lost 2 bases and J 0 bases, leaving 14 bases between the germline ends. For each extraction, RNA and DNA were obtained together from around 20-30 mg of unsorted bulk tissue.

The source is a woman aged 55-70 years with primary liver carcinoma and hepatitis B virus infection. The J gene is TRBJ2-7, the V gene TRBV6-2 or TRBV6-3, with unresolved D. The sample comprised tumor-adjacent normal liver tissue. The CDR3 here is CASSYGPADGSYEQYF. The CDR3 nucleotides read TGTGCCAGCAGTTACGGTCCCGCGGACGGCTCCTACGAGCAGTACTTC.